One and the same sample provided the 11 T cell receptor beta chains below, sequenced in a study of blood T cell repertoires in COVID-19. Clones were read by immunoSEQ multiplex PCR, and TCRdb kept only the in-frame ones, dropping some. This table has approximately 200,000 clones, roughly 84% appearing once. The sample taken for sequencing was PBMCs or T cells enriched from blood (not recorded which). All receptors come from a man aged 25-40 years in a cohort exposed to, infected with or recovered from COVID-19 (not recorded which).

The chain carries TRBV5-6 and TRBJ2-7; D possibly corresponds to TRBD2 (6 bases). Trimming removed 5 bases at V and 7 bases at J, with 19 bases between. Looked up from germline, CDR1 is SGHDT and CDR2 is YYEEEE. The CDR3 consists of 14 residues. The CDR3 loop reads CASRPERGGGEQYF. The CDR3 region has the DNA TGTGCCAGCAGGCCTGAAAGGGGAGGCGGGGAGCAGTACTTC.

The chain combines TRBV5-1 with TRBJ1-1; no reliable D call. Germline V gene sequence: CDR1 SGHRS, CDR2 YFSETQ. The CDR3 totals 14 residues. Trimming took 2 bases from V and 0 from J, leaving 8 bases between them. The CDR3 DNA sequence: TGCGCCAGCAGCTTCGGTCACTTGAACACTGAAGCTTTCTTT. It yields the protein CASSFGHLNTEAFF.

This clone has a handful of counts. J is TRBJ2-7 and V is TRBV11-2, with D possibly being TRBD1 (5 bases). The CDR3 totals 13 residues. Germline assignment: CDR1 SGHAT and CDR2 FQNNGV. Trimming took off 0 bases at V and 2 bases at J, with 5 bases between the two ends. The CDR3 loop reads CASSLDRAYEQYF. The CDR3, as DNA: TGTGCCAGCAGCTTAGACAGGGCCTACGAGCAGTACTTC.

The chain carries TRBV3-1 (or the pseudogene TRBV3-2) and TRBJ1-4; D not resolved. CDR1 is LGHDT and CDR2 is YNNKEL in the germline V gene (reference sequence). V was clipped by 4 bases and J by 8 bases, with 14 bases between them. The length of the CDR3 is 14 residues. The CDR3 loop reads CASSPSGLREKLFF. The CDR3 DNA is TGTGCCAGCAGCCCTTCGGGGTTGCGAGAAAAACTGTTTTTT.

The rearrangement uses TRBV7-9 and TRBJ2-7; 7 bases are a match to TRBD1. The CDR3 has 15 residues. J was trimmed by 3 bases and V by 6 bases; bases with no gene match: 11. The germline V gene encodes CDR1 SEHNR and CDR2 FQNEAQ (reference sequence). CDR3 bases: TGTGCCAGCAGACCGACTCAAGGACAGGTCTACGAGCAGTACTTC. It translates to CASRPTQGQVYEQYF.

The chain couples TRBV6-2 or TRBV6-3 to TRBJ1-3; D is ambiguous. CDR1 and CDR2 (germline): MNHEY, SVGEGT. This CDR3 contains 16 residues. V was clipped by 5 bases and J by 2 bases, with 16 bases between them. The CDR3 is CASSERRDATGNTIYF. The CDR3 nucleotides read TGTGCCAGCAGTGAGAGGCGGGATGCCACTGGAAACACCATATATTTT.

The chain combines TRBV10-2 with TRBJ1-2; D possibly corresponds to TRBD1 (6 bases). The CDR3 is 14 residues long. Germline V gene lookup returns CDR1 WSHSY and CDR2 SAAADI. The V gene lost 2 bases and the J gene lost 4 bases, with 11 bases spanning the gap. The CDR3, as DNA: TGCGCCAGCAGTGAGACACAGGGTACCTATGGCTACACCTTC. This codes for CASSETQGTYGYTF.

V is TRBV18 and J is TRBJ2-1; tentative D call: TRBD1 (5 bases). Trimming cost V 2 bases and J 0 bases, with 11 bases left between them. This CDR3 comprises 16 residues. Germline V CDR1 and CDR2: KGHSH, LQKENI. CDR3: CASSPYRGSSYNEQFF. The CDR3 region has the DNA TGTGCCAGCTCACCATATAGGGGTAGCTCCTACAATGAGCAGTTCTTC.

The chain combines TRBV7-3 with TRBJ2-1, with D perhaps TRBD2 (6 bases). The CDR3 totals 15 residues. CDR1 and CDR2 (germline): SGHTA, FQGTGA. Trimming shortened V by 0 bases and J by 8 bases, and 14 bases separated the two germline ends. This CDR3 reads CASSLTSGAEDEQFF. The DNA of the CDR3 is TGTGCCAGCAGCTTAACTAGCGGAGCCGAGGATGAGCAGTTCTTC.

This chain connects TRBV11-2 to TRBJ2-5, with 7 bases that match TRBD1. The CDR3 contains 16 residues. Germline V gene data show CDR1 as SGHAT and CDR2 as FQNNGV. The junction had 6 bases not matched to a gene; V was cut back by 2 bases and J by 0 bases. The CDR3 loop is CASSLMGQKYQETQYF. CDR3 bases: TGTGCCAGCAGCTTAATGGGACAGAAATACCAAGAGACCCAGTACTTC.

DNA of the CDR3: TGTGCCAGTAGTATCTTCGGGCAGGGGAACCAGCCCCAGCATTTT. This codes for CASSIFGQGNQPQHF. The V gene is TRBV19, the J gene TRBJ1-5, with D maybe TRBD1 (6 bases). Germline values: CDR1 LNHDA, CDR2 SQIVND (reference sequence). V shed 3 bases and J shed 7 bases, with 16 bases lying between them. The CDR3 has 15 amino acids. Complete variable domain (other parts from reference TRBV19 and TRBJ1-5): DGGITQSPKYLFRKEGQNVTLSCEQNLNHDAMYWYRQDPGQGLRLIYYSQIVNDFQKGDIAEGYSVSREKKESFPLTVTSAQKNPTAFYLCASSIFGQGNQPQHFGDGTRLSIL.